This TCR beta chain was sequenced during a study of T-cell reconstitution after alpha-beta-depleted transplantation in children (dated by TCRdb to 2015 to 2016). Some background on the complete study: Using TCR repertoire profiling, the study followed T-cell immune reconstitution in a quantitative way in children after TCRalphabeta/CD19-depleted allogeneic hematopoietic cell transplantation.

This clonotype has more than one count but fewer than ten. The antigen it binds to is not known. Base qualities are missing; no much larger clone stands one base away. CDR1 and CDR2 were assigned from the germline V gene as MNHNS and SASEGT. Reading from cysteine to phenylalanine, the CDR3 counts 14 amino acids. Only the CDR3 portion is preserved as DNA: 42 bases, with reading frame beginning at the first base. Trimming takes 6 bases off V and 4 bases off J; junction bases not matched to a gene: 4. Library preparation used PCR. The run used an Illumina HiSeq 2500. TCR library preparation used molecular barcoding, with unique molecular identifiers applied to normalize quantification of the TCRbeta repertoire. Using fastp trimming at Q25 and MiXCR clonotype assembly, TCRdb reanalyzed the public sequencing data and kept in-frame beta chains. Here each entry gathers all rows of one CDR3 protein and keeps the most common genes and DNA. The sample table contains roughly 300,000 distinct CDR3 sequences; only one count was recorded for 10% of them. Together, the top ten hold 2.4% of the sample.

This material consisted of PBMCs from the stem cell graft donor, taken from the stem cell graft. The chain joins TRBV6-1 to TRBJ2-3, with TRBD2 matching 10 junction bases. The receptor was derived from a human donor who donated a stem cell graft to a child with acute lymphoblastic leukemia. The bases are TGTGCCAGCAGGCCTAGCGGGAGACCAGATACGCAGTATTTT. It translates as CASRPSGRPDTQYF.